Below, one TCR beta chain is given with its context. Its antigen remains unknown. The sample comes from a study of a mutant IDH1 vaccine in newly diagnosed glioma. Whole-study context: Vaccines began 4-6 weeks after radiotherapy alone, or with temozolomide cycles. Receipt of radiotherapy, temozolomide, or both preceded the study, and most received both.

Findings of the study overall: Apparently unrelated to pseudoprogression were changes in the top peripheral T cell clonotypes.

CDR3 size: 14 residues. Looked up from germline, CDR1 is KGHSH and CDR2 is LQKENI. Trimming left V 3 bases short and J 4 bases short, with 9 bases between. Time point reported: week 35, safety follow-up. All doses held 300 ug of mutant IDH1 20-mer peptide, with topical imiquimod. Patients underwent eight vaccinations, which took place in weeks 1, 3, 5, 7, 11, 15, 19 and 23. Produced via immunoSEQ multiplex PCR; TCRdb's table is partial and in-frame only. The sample lists about 50,000 clones; less than 80% were seen once. Sequences were derived from PBMCs, sampled from a glioma patient whose treatment included an IDH1 peptide vaccine. The clonotype comes from a man in his forties with glioma. This chain links TRBV18 with TRBJ1-4; D is unclear. The chain's CDR3 is CASSPGRSNEKLFF. The CDR3 coding sequence is TGTGCCAGCTCACCCGGACGCAGTAATGAAAAACTGTTTTTT.